The 8 T cell receptor beta chains in this list originate from one sample, sequenced in a study of human thymus T cells. Sequencing was performed with immunoSEQ multiplex PCR; in TCRdb, only in-frame clones are kept and a portion is missing. The table lists 40,000 to 45,000 clones, 90% to 95% of them singletons. Source material: blood. The receptors derive from a boy less than two years old with a congenital heart defect but otherwise immunologically healthy.

A single count supports this clone. V usage is TRBV30 and J usage is TRBJ2-1; D is perhaps TRBD1 or TRBD2 (6 bases each). Germline V gives CDR1 GTSNPN, CDR2 SVGIG (reference sequence). The V end lost 2 bases, the J end lost 6 bases, and 14 bases lay between the germline ends. The CDR3 extends over 14 amino acids. CDR3 nucleotide sequence: TGTGCCTGGAGTCCCGGGGGCCCGGGCAATGAGCAGTTCTTC. As protein: CAWSPGGPGNEQFF. Supplemented by reference TRBV30 and TRBJ2-1, the full variable domain reads SQTIHQWPATLVQPVGSPLSLECTVEGTSNPNLYWYRQAAGRGLQLLFYSVGIGQISSEVPQNLSASRPQDRQFILSSKKLLLSDSGFYLCAWSPGGPGNEQFFGPGTRLTVL.

J is TRBJ2-3 and V is TRBV6-5; possibly TRBD1 or TRBD2 for D (5 bases each). V was clipped by 3 bases and J by 3 bases, with 10 bases between them. CDR3 length: 14 amino acids. CDR1 is MNHEY, CDR2 SVGAGI, per germline. The DNA for the CDR3 is TGTGCCAGCAGTTATGGAGAGGGGACAGATACGCAGTATTTT. Translation gives CASSYGEGTDTQYF.

V and J are TRBV5-3 and TRBJ2-3, with 7 bases matching TRBD1. TRBV5-3 is assigned to the ORF class and has an uncertain function. V trimming: 4 bases; J trimming: 0 bases; junction bases outside the gene matches: 8. The CDR3 length is 16 residues. CDR3 amino acids: CARSLRDSPSTDTQYF. CDR3 bases: TGTGCCAGAAGCCTCCGGGACAGCCCTAGCACAGATACGCAGTATTTT.

The chain couples TRBV10-3 to TRBJ2-7; D remains unclear. Germline V gene lookup returns CDR1 ENHRY and CDR2 SYGVKD. This CDR3 has 12 amino acids. V lost 7 bases and J lost 2, with 9 bases in between. Written as DNA, the CDR3 is TGTGCCATCAAGGCAGGTCCCTACGAGCAGTACTTC. Translating it yields CAIKAGPYEQYF.

J is TRBJ2-7 and V is TRBV10-2; 8 bases fit TRBD1. The CDR3 runs 13 residues. Germline V lookup: CDR1 WSHSY, CDR2 SAAADI. The V segment lost 0 bases and the J segment 9 bases; nucleotides outside the gene matches: 4. This chain's CDR3 is CASSESGRGRQYF. Written as DNA, the CDR3 is TGCGCCAGCAGTGAGTCGGGCAGGGGGCGGCAGTACTTC.

The genes are TRBV5-5 and TRBJ1-2, with a tentative D call TRBD1 (5 bases). Germline CDR1 and CDR2: SGHKS and YYEKEE (reference sequence). This CDR3 has 14 amino acids. The V and J ends lost 1 base and 4 bases respectively, with 11 bases between them. For the CDR3, the DNA is TGTGCCAGCAGCTTGATTCAGGGCGGCTATGGCTACACCTTC. As protein: CASSLIQGGYGYTF. Filled out from reference TRBV5-5 and TRBJ1-2, the complete variable domain reads DAGVTQSPTHLIKTRGQQVTLRCSPISGHKSVSWYQQVLGQGPQFIFQYYEKEERGRGNFPDRFSARQFPNYSSELNVNALLLGDSALYLCASSLIQGGYGYTFGSGTRLTVV.

A few counts support this clone. V and J are TRBV9 and TRBJ1-1; D gene ambiguous. Germline assignment: CDR1 SGDLS and CDR2 YYNGEE. This CDR3 contains 13 residues. V was clipped by 1 base and J by 2 bases, with 6 bases between them. In DNA form, the CDR3 reads TGTGCCAGCAGCGTATGGCTTAACACTGAAGCTTTCTTT. Amino acids: CASSVWLNTEAFF.

The J gene is TRBJ2-5, the V gene TRBV6-6, with a tentative D call TRBD2 (7 bases). The length of the CDR3 is 14 residues. Germline CDR1 is MNHNY and CDR2 is SVGAGI (reference sequence). Trimming shortened V by 7 bases and J by 5 bases, and 17 bases separated the two germline ends. The CDR3 nucleotides read TGTGCCAGCACCCGGGGGGCAAGGGGGGAGACCCAGTACTTC. It is translated as CASTRGARGETQYF.